This T cell receptor (beta chain) was recorded in a study of T cell changes during pregnancy in multiple sclerosis. Here immunoSEQ multiplex PCR was the method, and the copy in TCRdb shows in-frame clones only, minus some. The sample holds about 61,000 clones, over 90% seen once. The source was CD8+ T cells from peripheral blood mononuclear cells, collected in the third trimester of pregnancy. This TCR derives from a female donor with multiple sclerosis, enrolled in a pregnancy study.

CDR3 sequence reads: CASSLSRRGTGELFF. In DNA, the CDR3 is TGTGCCAGCAGTTTATCAAGGAGGGGCACCGGGGAGCTGTTTTTT. The gene calls are TRBV27 and TRBJ2-2; possibly TRBD2 for D (6 bases). The CDR3 contains 15 residues. The V and J ends lost 0 bases and 4 bases respectively, with 9 bases between them. Germline CDR1 and CDR2: MNHEY and SMNVEV (reference sequence).